A single sample gave rise to the 8 T cell receptor beta chains below, sequenced in a study of cytomegalovirus exposure and HLA in healthy donors. PCR amplification relied on 60 Vbeta primers (plus 13 Jbeta primers). The data were produced by immunoSEQ multiplex PCR, yet TCRdb's version contains in-frame clones alone and is incomplete. The sample has around 220,000 clones, approximately 80% seen once. Input material: PBMCs. The origin of the receptors is a girl aged 10 to 17 in good health and CMV-seronegative.

This chain uses TRBV28 with TRBJ1-2, with TRBD1 as a possible D gene (6 bases). V dropped 5 bases and J dropped 9 bases, with 10 bases sitting between them. This CDR3 has 11 amino acids. From germline, CDR1 is MDHEN and CDR2 SYDVKM. Here the CDR3 DNA reads TGTGCCAGCAGTGTGGGACAACGCTACACCTTC. Its translation is CASSVGQRYTF.

Remarks on this clone: The junction differs from germline at one of its ends, possibly a read error. Additional DNA sequences in this sample encode the identical CDR3. V and J are TRBV10-1 and TRBJ2-5; TRBD1 matches 7 bases. This CDR3 comprises 15 residues. Germline V gene data show CDR1 as WNHNN and CDR2 as SYGVQD (reference sequence). The CDR3 loop reads CASSESGTAQETQYF. For the CDR3, the DNA is TGCGCCAGCAGCGAGTCGGGGACAGCACAAGAGACCCAGTACTTC.

The chain recombines TRBV7-2 with TRBJ2-7; 10 bases are shared with TRBD2. The CDR3 runs 15 residues. Germline-derived CDR1 and CDR2 are SGHTA and FQGNSA. V lost 1 base to trimming and J lost 3 bases; unmatched junction nucleotides: 3. The CDR3 reads CASSLEAGGHYEQYF. DNA for the CDR3: TGTGCCAGCAGCTTAGAAGCGGGGGGGCACTACGAGCAGTACTTC.

This sequence joins TRBV30 and TRBJ1-2, with 8 bases identical to TRBD1. CDR3 size: 14 residues. V was pared by 2 bases and J by 1 base, with 3 bases of the junction left unmatched. The V gene's germline CDR1 is GTSNPN and CDR2 SVGIG (reference sequence). CDR3: CAWSIDRGNYGYTF. The CDR3 region has the DNA TGTGCCTGGAGTATTGACAGGGGTAACTATGGCTACACCTTC.

V and J are TRBV15 and TRBJ2-7; tentative D call: TRBD1 (5 bases). Germline V gives CDR1 LNHNV, CDR2 YYDKDF (reference sequence). The CDR3 is 12 residues long. V lost 6 bases and J 3 bases, leaving 9 bases between the germline ends. The DNA for the CDR3 is TGTGCCACCAGGGACACCGGCTACGAGCAGTACTTC. Translated, it gives CATRDTGYEQYF. Full variable domain (missing parts from reference TRBV15 and TRBJ2-7): DAMVIQNPRYQVTQFGKPVTLSCSQTLNHNVMYWYQQKSSQAPKLLFHYYDKDFNNEADTPDNFQSRRPNTSFCFLDIRSPGLGDTAMYLCATRDTGYEQYFGPGTRLTVT.

This clone has only a few counts. The genes are TRBV6-5 and TRBJ1-4, with D tentatively TRBD1 (5 bases). The ends were cut back, 3 bases at V and 8 bases at J, with 10 bases in the middle. Germline CDR1 and CDR2: MNHEY and SVGAGI. CDR3 length: 13 residues. The CDR3 loop reads CASSYSGLEKLFF. The CDR3 DNA reads TGTGCCAGCAGTTATTCAGGGTTAGAAAAACTGTTTTTT.

The gene calls are TRBV7-9 and TRBJ1-4; 7 nucleotides match TRBD1. There are 12 residues in the CDR3. CDR1 and CDR2 (germline): SEHNR, FQNEAQ (reference sequence). With V trimmed by 4 bases and J by 12 bases, 5 bases remained unmatched. CDR3 coding DNA: TGTGCCAGCAGCTCCCCAGGGACAGAACTGTTTTTT. It translates to CASSSPGTELFF.

The chain carries TRBV5-1 and TRBJ2-1, with 11 bases identical to TRBD1. Germline CDR1 reads SGHRS; CDR2 reads YFSETQ. The CDR3 spans 16 residues. Losses at the gene ends were 3 bases for V and 4 bases for J; bases not matched to a gene: 6. CDR3 loop: CASSWGQGEGYNEQFF. Here the CDR3 DNA reads TGCGCCAGCAGCTGGGGACAGGGGGAAGGGTACAATGAGCAGTTCTTC.